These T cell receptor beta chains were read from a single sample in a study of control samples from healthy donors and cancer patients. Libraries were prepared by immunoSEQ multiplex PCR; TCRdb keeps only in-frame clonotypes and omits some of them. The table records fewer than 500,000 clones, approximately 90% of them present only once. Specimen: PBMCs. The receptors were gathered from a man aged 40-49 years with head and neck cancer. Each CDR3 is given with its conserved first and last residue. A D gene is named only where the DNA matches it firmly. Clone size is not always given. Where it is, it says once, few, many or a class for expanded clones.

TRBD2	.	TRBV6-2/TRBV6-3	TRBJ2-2	CASSYGTSGGKTGELFF	TGTGCCAGCAGTTATGGGACTAGCGGGGGAAAAACCGGGGAGCTGTTTTTT
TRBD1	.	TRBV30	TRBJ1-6	CAWRGDRDNSPLHF	TGTGCCTGGAGAGGGGACAGGGATAATTCACCCCTCCACTTT
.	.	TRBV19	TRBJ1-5	CASSSPGPSTPQHF	TGTGCCAGTAGTTCGCCGGGACCTTCGACACCCCAGCATTTT
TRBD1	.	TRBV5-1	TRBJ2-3	CASSLQTGQSTDTQYF	TGCGCCAGCAGCTTACAAACGGGACAGAGCACAGATACGCAGTATTTT
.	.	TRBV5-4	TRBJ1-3	CASSLDKAGNTIYF	TGTGCCAGCAGCTTGGATAAAGCCGGAAACACCATATATTTT
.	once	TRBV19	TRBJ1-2	CASSIGTGVGGGGYTF	TGTGCCAGTAGTATAGGGACGGGCGTTGGAGGAGGTGGCTACACCTTC
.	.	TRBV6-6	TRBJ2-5	CASTGTVETQYF	TGTGCCAGCACAGGGACTGTGGAGACCCAGTACTTC
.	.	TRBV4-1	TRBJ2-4	CASSPTEGSQRDF	TGCGCCAGCAGCCCCACGGAGGGGTCACAGAGGGACTTC
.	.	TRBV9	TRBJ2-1	CASSGTVGGGNEQFF	TGTGCCAGCAGCGGAACGGTAGGAGGGGGCAATGAGCAGTTCTTC
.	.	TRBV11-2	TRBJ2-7	CASSLGGVRGYEQYF	TGTGCCAGCAGCTTAGGGGGGGTTCGTGGCTACGAGCAGTACTTC
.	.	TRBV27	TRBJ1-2	CASSLSPGKGGYTF	TGTGCCAGCAGTTTATCTCCGGGGAAGGGGGGCTACACCTTC
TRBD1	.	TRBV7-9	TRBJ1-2	CASSFRDSLDYGYTF	TGTGCCAGCAGCTTCAGGGACAGCCTTGACTATGGCTACACCTTC
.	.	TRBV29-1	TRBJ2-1	CSVEGGATYNEQFF	TGCAGCGTTGAAGGCGGGGCGACCTACAATGAGCAGTTCTTC
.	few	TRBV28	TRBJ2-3	CASRETGLWTDTQYF	TGTGCCAGCAGGGAAACAGGGTTATGGACAGATACGCAGTATTTT
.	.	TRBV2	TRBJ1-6	CASTDRVNSPLHF	TGTGCCAGCACGGATAGGGTGAATTCACCCCTCCACTTT
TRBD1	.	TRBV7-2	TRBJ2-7	CASSLAGTGSYEQYF	TGTGCCAGCAGCTTAGCTGGGACAGGCTCCTACGAGCAGTACTTC
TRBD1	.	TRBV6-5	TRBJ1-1	CASSKTGWNTEAFF	TGTGCCAGCAGTAAGACAGGGTGGAACACTGAAGCTTTCTTT